This T cell receptor (beta chain) originates from a study of spatial heterogeneity in lung cancer. Time point: sample taken at primary tumor resection. The sequenced material consisted of unsorted whole RNA from tumor, nontumor lung or frozen PBMC. Whole-study findings and limits: Higher tumor mutation counts went along with higher counts of expanded intratumoral alpha and beta TCRs.

This clonotype was counted at least ten times. Its antigen is unknown. For a library built for alpha chains, this beta chain is a stray read; little rests on its size. V was pared by 4 bases and J by 2 bases, with 4 bases of the junction left unmatched. Germline V gives CDR1 DFQATT, CDR2 SNEGSKA (reference sequence). This CDR3 is built from 14 residues. The library protocol tagged each TCR cDNA with a unique molecular identifier. MiXCR was run by TCRdb on the 5' RACE reads, yielding one entry per CDR3 protein. The sample lists 7,500 to 8,000 distinct CDR3 sequences, roughly 7% occurring once. This TCR was sampled from a female donor with early-stage non-small cell lung cancer. Here the sequenced sample was lung tumor tissue, taken at surgery. This chain uses TRBV20-1 with TRBJ2-1; 8 bases map to TRBD2. The CDR3 spells CSATEREPYNEQFF. In DNA form, the CDR3 reads TGCAGTGCTACCGAGCGGGAGCCCTACAATGAGCAGTTCTTC.